The 8 T cell receptor beta chains in this list originate from one sample, sequenced in a study of beta chain features in type 1 diabetes. Study-level points and caveats: TCRB CDR3s from Type 1 diabetes patients were moderately but significantly shorter in all four CD4+ subsets.

As every portion of the isolated RNA was reverse transcribed, the sequencing read expressed TCRB transcripts. Sequencing was performed with immunoSEQ multiplex PCR; in TCRdb, only in-frame clones are kept and a portion is missing. The sample holds over 600,000 clones, about an eighth seen once. Their target antigens are unknown. Specimen: naive CD4+ T cells from blood. Receptors were obtained from a man aged 30 to 45 with type 1 diabetes.

The genes are TRBV29-1 and TRBJ2-3, with D possibly TRBD1 on 6 matching bases. This CDR3 contains 12 residues. The V gene's germline CDR1 is SQVTM and CDR2 ANQGSEA. V lost 4 bases and J 2 bases, leaving 7 bases between the germline ends. The CDR3 region has the DNA TGCAGCGTTGGACAGGACACAGATACGCAGTATTTT. It translates to CSVGQDTDTQYF.

The rearrangement links TRBV18 to TRBJ2-5; 8 bases line up with TRBD2. The CDR3 spans 15 residues. Trimming at V came to 3 bases and at J to 4 bases, leaving 7 bases not matched to a gene. The germline V gene encodes CDR1 KGHSH and CDR2 LQKENI. As DNA, the CDR3 is TGTGCCAGCTCACCCCCGGGGGGGGTTCGAGAGACCCAGTACTTC. Protein: CASSPPGGVRETQYF. Supplemented by reference TRBV18 and TRBJ2-5, the full variable domain reads NAGVMQNPRHLVRRRGQEARLRCSPMKGHSHVYWYRQLPEEGLKFMVYLQKENIIDESGMPKERFSAEFPKEGPSILRIQQVVRGDSAAYFCASSPPGGVRETQYFGPGTRLLVL.

This clone appeared a few times. V usage is TRBV19 and J usage is TRBJ1-4, with a weak D call TRBD1 (6 bases). CDR3 length: 14 residues. Germline loops: CDR1 LNHDA, CDR2 SQIVND (reference sequence). V lost 7 bases and J 5 bases, leaving 14 bases between the germline ends. The DNA of the CDR3 is TGTGCCAGTAAACTAACAGGGATCAATGAAAAACTGTTTTTT. The encoded protein is CASKLTGINEKLFF.

In nucleotides, the CDR3 is TGTGCCAGCAGCTTCGCAGGGGGCGCGGATCAGCCCCAGCATTTT. Translation gives CASSFAGGADQPQHF. The chain has TRBV7-9 and TRBJ1-5, with 8 nucleotides matching TRBD1. CDR3 length: 15 residues. The V segment lost 3 bases and the J segment 5 bases; nucleotides outside the gene matches: 6. CDR1 SEHNR and CDR2 FQNEAQ come from the germline V gene (reference sequence).

Only a few counts were recorded for this clone. V is TRBV6-5 and J is TRBJ2-5; 10 bases agree with TRBD1. Germline V gives CDR1 MNHEY, CDR2 SVGAGI. With 6 bases clipped from V and 4 bases from J, the junction kept 5 bases outside the gene matches. CDR3 size: 14 residues. In nucleotides, the CDR3 is TGTGCCAGCAGCATGGACAGGGGGAGAGAGACCCAGTACTTC. This sequence encodes CASSMDRGRETQYF.

The rearrangement uses TRBV27 and TRBJ1-5; 8 nucleotides match TRBD1. The CDR3 loop spans 17 amino acids. Germline trimming cut 2 bases from V and 5 bases from J; bases unmatched to any gene: 11. The germline V gene has CDR1 MNHEY and CDR2 SMNVEV (reference sequence). CDR3 sequence: CASSLVPLQGGHQPQHF. The DNA of the CDR3 is TGTGCCAGCAGTTTAGTGCCGCTACAGGGGGGGCATCAGCCCCAGCATTTT.

A few counts support this clone. V usage is TRBV7-8 and J usage is TRBJ2-3, with D tentatively TRBD1 (6 bases). The CDR3 spans 16 residues. In germline, CDR1 is SGHVS, CDR2 FQNEAQ. V was cut by 2 bases and J by 1 base, with 13 bases left in between. The chain's CDR3 is CASSLPPRQGTDTQYF. The CDR3 DNA follows: TGTGCCAGCAGCTTACCACCACGACAGGGCACAGATACGCAGTATTTT.

This clone was seen more than once but under ten times. The CDR3 sequence: CASSFGLAPGELFF. CDR3 DNA: TGTGCCAGCAGCTTTGGACTAGCCCCCGGGGAGCTGTTTTTT. The chain is built from TRBV5-4 and TRBJ2-2; 8 bases fit TRBD2. The CDR3 has 14 residues. Trimming cost V 2 bases and J 6 bases; bases outside gene matches: 3. Germline CDR1 SGHNT, CDR2 YYREEE (reference sequence).